These 9 T cell receptor beta chains originate from one sample sequenced in a study of technical replicates of blood from several donors. The data were produced by immunoSEQ multiplex PCR, yet TCRdb's version contains in-frame clones alone and is incomplete. The table has approximately 81,000 clones, nearly 97% seen once. The specimen was T cells isolated from PBMCs. These receptor sequences come from a human donor in good health.

This chain uses TRBV19 with TRBJ2-3, with 12 bases matching TRBD2. Germline loops: CDR1 LNHDA, CDR2 SQIVND (reference sequence). The CDR3 loop spans 17 amino acids. The junction had 6 bases not matched to a gene; V was cut back by 5 bases and J by 0 bases. The CDR3 loop is CASSSRTSGASTDTQYF. DNA for the CDR3: TGTGCCAGTAGTTCCCGGACTAGCGGGGCTAGCACAGATACGCAGTATTTT.

V gene TRBV5-8 combines with J gene TRBJ1-1, with D possibly TRBD1 on 6 matching bases. The CDR3 runs 16 residues. V dropped 4 bases and J dropped 3 bases, with 19 bases sitting between them. Germline V lookup: CDR1 SGHTS, CDR2 YDEGEE. The CDR3 reads CASSEVWGQGHTEAFF. CDR3 sequence (DNA): TGTGCCAGCAGCGAGGTCTGGGGACAAGGGCACACTGAAGCTTTCTTT. Variable domain in full (rest from reference TRBV5-8 and TRBJ1-1): EAGVTQSPTHLIKTRGQQATLRCSPISGHTSVYWYQQALGLGLQFLLWYDEGEERNRGNFPPRFSGRQFPNYSSELNVNALELEDSALYLCASSEVWGQGHTEAFFGQGTRLTVV.

CDR3 sequence (DNA): TGTGCCAGCAGCTTAGGGCTAGCGGGAGTAAGGGGCGAGACCCAGTACTTC. Translating it yields CASSLGLAGVRGETQYF. The chain combines TRBV11-2 with TRBJ2-5; 10 nucleotides agree with TRBD2. Germline V gene data show CDR1 as SGHAT and CDR2 as FQNNGV. V shed 1 base and J 5 bases; nucleotides not matched to a gene: 10. The CDR3 is made up of 17 amino acids.

In its sample, this clone was seen once. The chain couples TRBV30 to TRBJ2-3; D call uncertain. From germline, CDR1 is GTSNPN and CDR2 SVGIG (reference sequence). The CDR3 is 12 amino acids. V was trimmed by 1 base and J by 5 bases, leaving 7 bases between them. CDR3 sequence reads: CAWSDYGDTQYF. The CDR3 region has the DNA TGTGCCTGGAGTGACTACGGAGATACGCAGTATTTT.

This clone appeared once. The chain uses TRBV30 and TRBJ1-4, with D possibly TRBD1 on 5 matching bases. The CDR3 has 11 residues. Germline V gene sequence: CDR1 GTSNPN, CDR2 SVGIG (reference sequence). V was pared by 3 bases and J by 7 bases, with 6 bases between. The CDR3 loop reads CAWSRAEKLFF. The CDR3 DNA is TGTGCCTGGAGCAGGGCTGAAAAACTGTTTTTT.

The J gene is TRBJ1-3, the V gene TRBV7-9; D uncertain. CDR1 is SEHNR and CDR2 is FQNEAQ in the germline V gene (reference sequence). The CDR3 loop spans 14 amino acids. V was shortened by 1 base and J by 2 bases, with 6 bases between the two germline ends. For the CDR3, the DNA is TGTGCCAGCAGCTTAGTGACTGCTGGAAACACCATATATTTT. Translated, it gives CASSLVTAGNTIYF.

The V call is TRBV6-1, the J call TRBJ1-5; no firm D call. The V gene's germline CDR1 is MNHNS and CDR2 SASEGT. The CDR3 sequence is 14 residues long. V lost 8 bases to trimming and J lost 0 bases, with 11 bases between them. CDR3 DNA sequence: TGTGCCAGCGACGGCGGTTATAGCAATCAGCCCCAGCATTTT. Amino acids: CASDGGYSNQPQHF.

This chain connects TRBV27 to TRBJ2-6; no clear D. Per germline, CDR1 MNHEY and CDR2 SMNVEV (reference sequence). The CDR3 has 16 amino acids. Trimming took off 2 bases at V and 0 bases at J, with 8 bases between the two ends. CDR3: CASSLAAASGANVLTF. CDR3 in DNA: TGTGCCAGCAGTTTAGCGGCAGCCTCTGGGGCCAACGTCCTGACTTTC.

The chain links TRBV18 to TRBJ1-3, with a weak D call TRBD1 (6 bases). V was cut by 3 bases and J by 1 base, with 13 bases left in between. Per germline, CDR1 KGHSH and CDR2 LQKENI. The CDR3 extends over 16 amino acids. The DNA for the CDR3 is TGTGCCAGCTCACCCACCGGGACACTTTCTGGAAACACCATATATTTT. Protein sequence: CASSPTGTLSGNTIYF.